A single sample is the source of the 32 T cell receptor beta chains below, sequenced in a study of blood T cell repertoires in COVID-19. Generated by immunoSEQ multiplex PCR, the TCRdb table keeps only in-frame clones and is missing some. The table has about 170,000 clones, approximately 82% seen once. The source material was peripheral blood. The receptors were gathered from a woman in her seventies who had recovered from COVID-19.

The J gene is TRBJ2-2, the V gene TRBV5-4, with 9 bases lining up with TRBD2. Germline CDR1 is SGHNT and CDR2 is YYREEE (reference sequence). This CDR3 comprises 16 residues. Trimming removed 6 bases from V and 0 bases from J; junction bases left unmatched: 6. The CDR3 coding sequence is TGTGCCAGCACGGGGGCTAGCGGGACGAACACCGGGGAGCTGTTTTTT. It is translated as CASTGASGTNTGELFF.

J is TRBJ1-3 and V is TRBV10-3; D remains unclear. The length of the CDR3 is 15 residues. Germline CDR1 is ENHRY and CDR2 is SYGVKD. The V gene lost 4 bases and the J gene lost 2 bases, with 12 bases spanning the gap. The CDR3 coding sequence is TGTGCCATCAGTGTTAAGGGCGGGGCTGGAAACACCATATATTTT. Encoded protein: CAISVKGGAGNTIYF.

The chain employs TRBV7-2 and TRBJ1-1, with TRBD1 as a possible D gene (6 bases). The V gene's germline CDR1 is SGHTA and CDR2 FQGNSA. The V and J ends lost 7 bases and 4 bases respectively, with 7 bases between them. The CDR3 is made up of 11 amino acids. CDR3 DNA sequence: TGTGCCAGCACACAGGGCACTGAAGCTTTCTTT. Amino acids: CASTQGTEAFF. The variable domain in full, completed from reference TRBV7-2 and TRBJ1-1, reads GAGVSQSPSNKVTEKGKDVELRCDPISGHTALYWYRQSLGQGLEFLIYFQGNSAPDKSGLPSDRFSAERTGGSVSTLTIQRTQQEDSAVYLCASTQGTEAFFGQGTRLTVV.

This CDR3 reads CASSQDFRGLADQETQYF. The CDR3 coding sequence is TGCGCCAGCAGCCAAGATTTTCGGGGACTAGCGGATCAAGAGACCCAGTACTTC. V usage is TRBV4-1 and J usage is TRBJ2-5, with TRBD2 matching 11 bases. CDR3 length: 18 amino acids. In germline, CDR1 is MGHRA, CDR2 YSYEKL. J was trimmed by 2 bases and V by 0 bases; bases with no gene match: 8.

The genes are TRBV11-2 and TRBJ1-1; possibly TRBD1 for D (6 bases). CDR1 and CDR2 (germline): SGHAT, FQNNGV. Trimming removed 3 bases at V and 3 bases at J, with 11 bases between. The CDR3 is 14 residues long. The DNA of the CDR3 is TGTGCCAGCAGCTTGAGGGGGTCTGACACTGAAGCTTTCTTT. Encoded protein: CASSLRGSDTEAFF.

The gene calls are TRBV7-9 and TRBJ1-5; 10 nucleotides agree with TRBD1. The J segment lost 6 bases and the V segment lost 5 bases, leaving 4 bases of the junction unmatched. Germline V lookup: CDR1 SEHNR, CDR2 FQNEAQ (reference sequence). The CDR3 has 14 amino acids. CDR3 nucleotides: TGTGCCAGCAGCCCAGGGACAGGGGTTCAGCCCCAGCATTTT. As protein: CASSPGTGVQPQHF.

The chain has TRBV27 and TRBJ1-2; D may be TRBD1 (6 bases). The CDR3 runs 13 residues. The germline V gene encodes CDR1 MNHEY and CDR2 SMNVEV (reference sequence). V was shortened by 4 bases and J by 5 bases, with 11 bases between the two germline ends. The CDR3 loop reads CASSSGGGYGYTF. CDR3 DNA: TGTGCCAGCAGTTCGGGGGGCGGGTATGGCTACACCTTC.

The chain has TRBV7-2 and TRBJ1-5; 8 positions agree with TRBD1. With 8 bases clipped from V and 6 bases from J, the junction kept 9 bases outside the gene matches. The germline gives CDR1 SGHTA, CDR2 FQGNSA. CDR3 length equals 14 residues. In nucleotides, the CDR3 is TGTGCCAGCCAAATCAGGGGGCTGGGTCAGCCCCAGCATTTT. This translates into CASQIRGLGQPQHF.

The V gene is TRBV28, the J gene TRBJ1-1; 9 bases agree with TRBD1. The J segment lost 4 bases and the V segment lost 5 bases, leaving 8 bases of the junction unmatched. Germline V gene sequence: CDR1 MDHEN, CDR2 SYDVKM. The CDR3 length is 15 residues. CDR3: CASSLPPGQGTEAFF. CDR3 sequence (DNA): TGTGCCAGCAGTCTCCCCCCGGGACAGGGCACTGAAGCTTTCTTT.

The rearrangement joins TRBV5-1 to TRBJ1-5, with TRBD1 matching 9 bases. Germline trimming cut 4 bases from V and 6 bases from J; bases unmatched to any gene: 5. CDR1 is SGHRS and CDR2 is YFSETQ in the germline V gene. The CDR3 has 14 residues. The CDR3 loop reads CASSPQGAGQPQHF. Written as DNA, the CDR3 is TGCGCCAGCAGCCCACAGGGGGCTGGTCAGCCCCAGCATTTT.

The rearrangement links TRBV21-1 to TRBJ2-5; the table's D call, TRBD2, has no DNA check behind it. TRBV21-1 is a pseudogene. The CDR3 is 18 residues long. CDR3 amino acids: CASSNDILAGADLETQYF. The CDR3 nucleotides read TGTGCCAGCAGCAATGATATTCTAGCGGGAGCTGATTTGGAGACCCAGTACTTC.

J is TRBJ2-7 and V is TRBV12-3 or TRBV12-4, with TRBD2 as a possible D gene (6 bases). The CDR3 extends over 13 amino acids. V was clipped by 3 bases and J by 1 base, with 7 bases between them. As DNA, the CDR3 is TGTGCCAGCAGTTTGGGGGGTTCCTACGAGCAGTACTTC. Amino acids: CASSLGGSYEQYF.

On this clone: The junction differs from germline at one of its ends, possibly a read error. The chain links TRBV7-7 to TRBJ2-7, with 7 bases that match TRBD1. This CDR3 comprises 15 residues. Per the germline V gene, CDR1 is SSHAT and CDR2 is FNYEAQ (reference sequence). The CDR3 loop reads CASSLARGQSYEQYF. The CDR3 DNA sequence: TGTGCTAGCAGCTTAGCCCGGGGACAGTCCTACGAGCAGTACTTC.

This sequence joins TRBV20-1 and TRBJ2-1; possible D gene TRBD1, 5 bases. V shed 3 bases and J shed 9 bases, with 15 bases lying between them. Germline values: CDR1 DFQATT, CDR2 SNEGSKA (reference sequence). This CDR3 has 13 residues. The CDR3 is CSASRGQPSEQFF. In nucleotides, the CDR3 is TGCAGTGCTAGTAGGGGCCAACCCAGTGAGCAGTTCTTC.

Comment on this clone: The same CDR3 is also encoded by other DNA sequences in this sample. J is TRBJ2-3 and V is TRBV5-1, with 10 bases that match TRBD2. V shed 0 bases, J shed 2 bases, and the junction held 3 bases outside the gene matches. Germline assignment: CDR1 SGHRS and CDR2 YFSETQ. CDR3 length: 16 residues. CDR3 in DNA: TGCGCCAGCAGCTTGGGGCTAGCGGGAGCCACAGATACGCAGTATTTT. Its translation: CASSLGLAGATDTQYF.

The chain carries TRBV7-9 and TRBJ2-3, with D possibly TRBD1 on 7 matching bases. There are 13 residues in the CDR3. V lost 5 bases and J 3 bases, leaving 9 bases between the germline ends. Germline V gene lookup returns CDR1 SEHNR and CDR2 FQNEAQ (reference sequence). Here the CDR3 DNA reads TGTGCCAGCAGCGCGGGACAGACAGATACGCAGTATTTT. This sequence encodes CASSAGQTDTQYF.

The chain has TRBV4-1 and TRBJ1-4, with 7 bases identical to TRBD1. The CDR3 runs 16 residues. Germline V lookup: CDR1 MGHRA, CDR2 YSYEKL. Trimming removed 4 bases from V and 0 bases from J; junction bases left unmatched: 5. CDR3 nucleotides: TGCGCCAGCAGCCCCGACAGGGACCCAACTAATGAAAAACTGTTTTTT. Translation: CASSPDRDPTNEKLFF.

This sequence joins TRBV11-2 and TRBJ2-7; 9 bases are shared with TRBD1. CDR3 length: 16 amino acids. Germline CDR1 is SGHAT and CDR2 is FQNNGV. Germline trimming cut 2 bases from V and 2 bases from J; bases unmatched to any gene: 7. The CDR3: CASSLMGQGGTYEQYF. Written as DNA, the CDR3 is TGTGCCAGCAGCTTAATGGGACAGGGCGGAACCTACGAGCAGTACTTC.

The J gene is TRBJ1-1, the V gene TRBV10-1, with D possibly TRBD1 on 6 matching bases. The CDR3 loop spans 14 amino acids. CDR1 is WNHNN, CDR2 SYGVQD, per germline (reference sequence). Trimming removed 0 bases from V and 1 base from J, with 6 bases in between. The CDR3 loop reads CASSESQGNTEAFF. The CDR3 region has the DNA TGCGCCAGCAGTGAGTCACAGGGGAACACTGAAGCTTTCTTT.

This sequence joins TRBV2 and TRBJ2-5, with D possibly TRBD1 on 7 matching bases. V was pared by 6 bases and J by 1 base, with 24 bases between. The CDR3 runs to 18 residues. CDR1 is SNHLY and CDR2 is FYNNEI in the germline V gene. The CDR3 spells CASSRTRMNRGGQETQYF. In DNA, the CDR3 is TGTGCCAGCAGCAGAACACGAATGAACAGGGGAGGCCAAGAGACCCAGTACTTC.

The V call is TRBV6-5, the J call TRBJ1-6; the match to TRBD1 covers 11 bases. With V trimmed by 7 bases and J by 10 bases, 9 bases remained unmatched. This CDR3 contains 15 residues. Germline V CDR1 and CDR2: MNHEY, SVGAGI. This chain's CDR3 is CASTRGGTGGSPLHF. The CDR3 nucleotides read TGTGCCAGCACTCGGGGGGGGACAGGGGGATCACCCCTCCACTTT.

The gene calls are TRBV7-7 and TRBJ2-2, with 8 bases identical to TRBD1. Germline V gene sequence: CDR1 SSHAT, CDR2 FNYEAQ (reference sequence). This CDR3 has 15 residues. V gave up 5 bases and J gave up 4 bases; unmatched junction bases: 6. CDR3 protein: CASSPGQGGTGELFF. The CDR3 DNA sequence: TGTGCCAGCAGCCCCGGACAGGGTGGCACCGGGGAGCTGTTTTTT.

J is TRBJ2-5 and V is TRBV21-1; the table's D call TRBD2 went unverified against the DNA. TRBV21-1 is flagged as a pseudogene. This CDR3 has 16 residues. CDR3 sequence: CASSIHHGLGQETQYF. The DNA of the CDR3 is TGTGCCAGCAGCATACACCACGGACTAGGTCAAGAGACCCAGTACTTC.

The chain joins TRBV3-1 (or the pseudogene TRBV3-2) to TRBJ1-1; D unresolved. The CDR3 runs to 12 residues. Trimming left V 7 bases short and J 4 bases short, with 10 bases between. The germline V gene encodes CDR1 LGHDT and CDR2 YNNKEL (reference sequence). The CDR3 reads CASIAPGTEAFF. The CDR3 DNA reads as TGTGCCAGCATCGCACCCGGCACTGAAGCTTTCTTT.

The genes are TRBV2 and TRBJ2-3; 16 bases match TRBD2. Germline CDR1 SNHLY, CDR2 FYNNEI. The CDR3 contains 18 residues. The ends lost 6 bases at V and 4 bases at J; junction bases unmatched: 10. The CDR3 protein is CASRAGTSGRAPADTQYF. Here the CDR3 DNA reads TGTGCCAGCAGAGCCGGGACTAGCGGGAGGGCCCCCGCAGATACGCAGTATTTT.

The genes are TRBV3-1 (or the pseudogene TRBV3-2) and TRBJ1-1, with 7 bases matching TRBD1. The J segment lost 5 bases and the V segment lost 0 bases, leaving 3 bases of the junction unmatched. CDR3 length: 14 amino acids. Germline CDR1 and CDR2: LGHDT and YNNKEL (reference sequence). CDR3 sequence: CASSQEGQRTEAFF. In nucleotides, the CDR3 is TGTGCCAGCAGCCAAGAGGGACAGCGGACTGAAGCTTTCTTT.

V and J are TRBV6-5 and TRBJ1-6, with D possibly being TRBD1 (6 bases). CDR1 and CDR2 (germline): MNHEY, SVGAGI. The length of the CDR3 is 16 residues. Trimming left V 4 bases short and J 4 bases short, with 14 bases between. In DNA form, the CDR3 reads TGTGCCAGCAGTTTACAGGGAGGGACGTATAATTCACCCCTCCACTTT. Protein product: CASSLQGGTYNSPLHF.

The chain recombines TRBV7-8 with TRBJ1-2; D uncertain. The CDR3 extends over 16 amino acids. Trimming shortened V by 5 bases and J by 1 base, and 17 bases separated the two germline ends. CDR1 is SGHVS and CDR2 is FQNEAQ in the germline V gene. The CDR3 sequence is CASSTPSGRGNYGYTF. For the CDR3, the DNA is TGTGCCAGCAGCACCCCCTCGGGCCGGGGTAACTATGGCTACACCTTC.

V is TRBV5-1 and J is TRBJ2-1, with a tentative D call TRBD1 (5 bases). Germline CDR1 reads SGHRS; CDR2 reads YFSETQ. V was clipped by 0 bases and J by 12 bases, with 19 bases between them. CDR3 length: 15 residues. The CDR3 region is CASSLVVSGARGQFF. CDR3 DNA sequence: TGCGCCAGCAGCTTGGTGGTCAGTGGGGCTCGAGGGCAGTTCTTC.

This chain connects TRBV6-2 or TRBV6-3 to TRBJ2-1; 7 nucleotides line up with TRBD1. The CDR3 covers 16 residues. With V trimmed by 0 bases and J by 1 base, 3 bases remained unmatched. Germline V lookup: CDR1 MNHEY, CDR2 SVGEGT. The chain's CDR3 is CASSYSRDSSYNEQFF. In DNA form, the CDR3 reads TGTGCCAGCAGTTACTCGAGGGACAGTTCCTACAATGAGCAGTTCTTC.

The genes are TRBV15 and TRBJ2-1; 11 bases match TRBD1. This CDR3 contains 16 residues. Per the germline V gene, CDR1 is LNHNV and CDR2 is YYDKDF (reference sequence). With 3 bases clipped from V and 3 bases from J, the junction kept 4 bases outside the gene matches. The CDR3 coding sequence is TGTGCCACCAGCAGGACGGGACAGGGGGTCTACAATGAGCAGTTCTTC. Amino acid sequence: CATSRTGQGVYNEQFF. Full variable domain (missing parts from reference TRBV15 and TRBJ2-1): DAMVIQNPRYQVTQFGKPVTLSCSQTLNHNVMYWYQQKSSQAPKLLFHYYDKDFNNEADTPDNFQSRRPNTSFCFLDIRSPGLGDTAMYLCATSRTGQGVYNEQFFGPGTRLTVL.

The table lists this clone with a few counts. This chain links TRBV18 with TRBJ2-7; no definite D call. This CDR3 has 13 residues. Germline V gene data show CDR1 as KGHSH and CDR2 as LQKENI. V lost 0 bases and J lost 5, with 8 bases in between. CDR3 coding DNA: TGTGCCAGCTCACCACCGGGCGCCCACGAGCAGTACTTC. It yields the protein CASSPPGAHEQYF. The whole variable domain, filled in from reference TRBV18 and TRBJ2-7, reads NAGVMQNPRHLVRRRGQEARLRCSPMKGHSHVYWYRQLPEEGLKFMVYLQKENIIDESGMPKERFSAEFPKEGPSILRIQQVVRGDSAAYFCASSPPGAHEQYFGPGTRLTVT.